This T cell receptor (beta chain) was captured by sequencing in a study of cytomegalovirus exposure and HLA in healthy donors. The study, taken as a whole, reports: Certain indistinguishable V segments, among them TRBV6-2 and TRBV6-3, were excluded.

Notes on this clone: The antigen remains unidentified.

The study ran its PCR with 60 Vbeta and 13 Jbeta primers. Clones were sequenced by immunoSEQ multiplex PCR, and TCRdb holds only the in-frame ones, with some missing. This table has about 79,000 clones, 70% to 80% appearing once. The CDR3 is 16 amino acids. J lost 7 bases, V lost 3 bases, and 9 bases had no gene match. CDR1 is SGHNT and CDR2 is YYREEE in the germline V gene (reference sequence). This chain uses TRBV5-4 with TRBJ2-3; 12 nucleotides line up with TRBD2. The sample comprised PBMCs. The receptor comes from a middle-aged man in good health and CMV-seropositive. The CDR3 DNA sequence: TGTGCCAGCAGCTCTACTAGCGGGGGGACATTTTATACGCAGTATTTT. Translation gives CASSSTSGGTFYTQYF.